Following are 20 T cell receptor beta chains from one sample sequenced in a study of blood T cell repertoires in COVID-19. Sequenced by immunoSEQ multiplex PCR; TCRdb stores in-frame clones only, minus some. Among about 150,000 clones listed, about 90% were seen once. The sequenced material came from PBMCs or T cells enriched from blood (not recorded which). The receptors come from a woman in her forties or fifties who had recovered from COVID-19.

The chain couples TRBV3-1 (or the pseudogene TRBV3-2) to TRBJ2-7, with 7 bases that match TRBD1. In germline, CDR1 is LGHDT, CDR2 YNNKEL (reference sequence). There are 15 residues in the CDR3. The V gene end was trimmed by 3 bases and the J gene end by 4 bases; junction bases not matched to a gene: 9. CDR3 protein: CASSQLPGGQYEQYF. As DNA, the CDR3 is TGTGCCAGCAGCCAGTTACCAGGGGGTCAATACGAGCAGTACTTC.

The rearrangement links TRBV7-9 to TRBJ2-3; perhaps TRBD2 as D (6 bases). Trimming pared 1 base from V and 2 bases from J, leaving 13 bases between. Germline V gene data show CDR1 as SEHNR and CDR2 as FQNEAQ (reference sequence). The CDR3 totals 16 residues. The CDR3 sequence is CASSLGGASFTDTQYF. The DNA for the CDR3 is TGTGCCAGCAGCTTAGGCGGGGCTAGCTTCACAGATACGCAGTATTTT.

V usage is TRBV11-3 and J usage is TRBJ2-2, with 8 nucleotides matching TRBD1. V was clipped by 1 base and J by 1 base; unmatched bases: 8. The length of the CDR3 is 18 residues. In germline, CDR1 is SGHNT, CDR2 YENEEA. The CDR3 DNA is TGTGCCAGCAGCTTAGGGCAGGGGGCAAACCTGAACACCGGGGAGCTGTTTTTT. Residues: CASSLGQGANLNTGELFF.

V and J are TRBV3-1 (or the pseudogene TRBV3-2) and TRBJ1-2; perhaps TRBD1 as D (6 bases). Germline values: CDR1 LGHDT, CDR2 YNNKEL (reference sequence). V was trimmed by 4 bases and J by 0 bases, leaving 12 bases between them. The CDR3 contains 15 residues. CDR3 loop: CASSLQGLPNYGYTF. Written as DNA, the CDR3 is TGTGCCAGCAGCCTACAGGGACTACCTAACTATGGCTACACCTTC.

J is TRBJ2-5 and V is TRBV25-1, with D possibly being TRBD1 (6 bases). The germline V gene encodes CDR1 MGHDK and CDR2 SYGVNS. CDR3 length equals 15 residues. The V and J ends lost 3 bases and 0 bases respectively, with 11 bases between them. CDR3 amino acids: CASSDPAGDQETQYF. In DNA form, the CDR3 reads TGTGCCAGCAGTGACCCCGCAGGGGACCAAGAGACCCAGTACTTC.

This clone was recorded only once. Written as DNA, the CDR3 is TGTGCCAGCAGCCCCGGGACAGACTTTAGACCTCTCACAGATACGCAGTATTTT. Its translation: CASSPGTDFRPLTDTQYF. V usage is TRBV21-1 and J usage is TRBJ2-3; whether TRBD1, the table's D call, matches the DNA was not checked. TRBV21-1 is shown as a pseudogene. The CDR3 totals 18 residues.

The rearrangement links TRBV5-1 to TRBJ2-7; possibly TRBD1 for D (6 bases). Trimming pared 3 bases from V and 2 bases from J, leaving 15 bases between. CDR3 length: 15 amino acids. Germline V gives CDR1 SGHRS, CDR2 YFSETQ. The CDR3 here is CASSSGVYQTYEQYF. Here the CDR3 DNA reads TGCGCCAGCAGCTCAGGGGTCTACCAGACCTACGAGCAGTACTTC.

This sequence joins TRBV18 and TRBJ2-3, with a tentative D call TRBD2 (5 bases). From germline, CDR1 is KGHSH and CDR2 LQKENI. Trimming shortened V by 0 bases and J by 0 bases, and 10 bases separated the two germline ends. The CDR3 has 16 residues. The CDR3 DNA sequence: TGTGCCAGCTCACCACCGAGGGCAATCAGCACAGATACGCAGTATTTT. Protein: CASSPPRAISTDTQYF. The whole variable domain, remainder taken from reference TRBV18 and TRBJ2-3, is NAGVMQNPRHLVRRRGQEARLRCSPMKGHSHVYWYRQLPEEGLKFMVYLQKENIIDESGMPKERFSAEFPKEGPSILRIQQVVRGDSAAYFCASSPPRAISTDTQYFGPGTRLTVL.

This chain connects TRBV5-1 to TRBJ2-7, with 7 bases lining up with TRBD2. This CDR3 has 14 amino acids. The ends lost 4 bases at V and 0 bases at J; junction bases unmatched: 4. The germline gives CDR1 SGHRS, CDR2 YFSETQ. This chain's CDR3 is CASSVLASSYEQYF. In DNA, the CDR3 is TGCGCCAGCAGCGTACTAGCGAGCTCCTACGAGCAGTACTTC.

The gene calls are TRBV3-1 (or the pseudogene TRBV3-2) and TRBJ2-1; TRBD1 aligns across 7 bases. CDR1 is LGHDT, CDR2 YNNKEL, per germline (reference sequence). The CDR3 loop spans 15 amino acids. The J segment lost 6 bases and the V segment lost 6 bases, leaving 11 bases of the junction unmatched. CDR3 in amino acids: CASRGTDRAVNEQFF. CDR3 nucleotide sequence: TGTGCCAGCAGGGGAACCGACAGGGCGGTCAATGAGCAGTTCTTC.

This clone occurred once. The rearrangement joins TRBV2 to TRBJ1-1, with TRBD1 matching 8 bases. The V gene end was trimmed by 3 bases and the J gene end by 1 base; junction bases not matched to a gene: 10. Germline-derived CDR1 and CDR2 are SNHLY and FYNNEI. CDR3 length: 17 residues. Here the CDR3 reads CASSDWLFGTGNTEAFF. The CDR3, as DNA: TGTGCCAGCAGTGATTGGCTTTTTGGGACAGGGAACACTGAAGCTTTCTTT.

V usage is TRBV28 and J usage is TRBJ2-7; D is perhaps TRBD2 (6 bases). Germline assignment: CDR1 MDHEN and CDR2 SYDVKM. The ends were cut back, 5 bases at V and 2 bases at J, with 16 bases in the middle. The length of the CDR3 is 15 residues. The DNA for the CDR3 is TGTGCCAGCAGTCTCTCCGGGACGGGAGCCTACGAGCAGTACTTC. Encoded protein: CASSLSGTGAYEQYF.

Here the CDR3 reads CASSYSTYSSYEQYF. CDR3 nucleotide sequence: TGTGCCAGCAGTTACTCGACATACTCGTCCTACGAGCAGTACTTC. The chain has TRBV6-5 and TRBJ2-7; D remains unclear. This CDR3 has 15 residues. V dropped 0 bases and J dropped 1 base, with 10 bases sitting between them. Germline-derived CDR1 and CDR2 are MNHEY and SVGAGI.

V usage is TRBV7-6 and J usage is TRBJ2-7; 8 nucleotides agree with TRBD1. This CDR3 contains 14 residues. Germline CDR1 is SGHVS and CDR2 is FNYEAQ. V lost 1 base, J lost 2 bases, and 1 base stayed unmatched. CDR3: CASSLEQGAYEQYF. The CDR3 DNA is TGTGCCAGCAGCTTAGAACAGGGGGCCTACGAGCAGTACTTC.

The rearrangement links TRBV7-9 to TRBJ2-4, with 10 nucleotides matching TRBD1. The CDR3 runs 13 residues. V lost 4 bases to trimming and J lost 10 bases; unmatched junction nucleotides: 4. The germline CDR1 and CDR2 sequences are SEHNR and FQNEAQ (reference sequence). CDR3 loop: CASSSGQGSIQYF. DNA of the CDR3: TGTGCCAGCAGCTCGGGACAGGGGTCGATTCAGTACTTC.

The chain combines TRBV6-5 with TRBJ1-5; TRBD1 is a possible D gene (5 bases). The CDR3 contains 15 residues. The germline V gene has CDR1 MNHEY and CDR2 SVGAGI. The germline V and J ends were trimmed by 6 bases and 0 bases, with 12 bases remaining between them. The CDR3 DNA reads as TGTGCCAGCAGGTCAGGGTCCCATAGCAATCAGCCCCAGCATTTT. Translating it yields CASRSGSHSNQPQHF.

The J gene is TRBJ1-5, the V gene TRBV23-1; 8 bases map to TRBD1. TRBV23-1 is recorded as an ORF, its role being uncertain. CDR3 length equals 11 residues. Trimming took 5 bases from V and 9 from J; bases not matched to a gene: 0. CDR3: CASSDRGPQHF. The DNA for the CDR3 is TGCGCCAGCAGTGACAGGGGGCCCCAGCATTTT.

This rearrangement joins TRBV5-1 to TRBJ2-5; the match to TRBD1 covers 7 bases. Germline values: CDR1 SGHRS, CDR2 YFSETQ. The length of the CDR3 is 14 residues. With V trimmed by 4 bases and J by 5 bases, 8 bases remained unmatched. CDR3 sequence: CASSASGGRETQYF. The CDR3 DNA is TGCGCCAGCAGCGCCTCAGGGGGAAGGGAGACCCAGTACTTC. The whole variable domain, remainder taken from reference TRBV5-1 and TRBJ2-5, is KAGVTQTPRYLIKTRGQQVTLSCSPISGHRSVSWYQQTPGQGLQFLFEYFSETQRNKGNFPGRFSGRQFSNSRSEMNVSTLELGDSALYLCASSASGGRETQYFGPGTRLLVL.

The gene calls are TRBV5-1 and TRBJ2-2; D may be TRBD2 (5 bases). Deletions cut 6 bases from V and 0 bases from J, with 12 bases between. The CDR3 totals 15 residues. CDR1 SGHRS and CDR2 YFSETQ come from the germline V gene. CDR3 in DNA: TGCGCCAGCATCCCGGGATCTGCGAACACCGGGGAGCTGTTTTTT. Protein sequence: CASIPGSANTGELFF.

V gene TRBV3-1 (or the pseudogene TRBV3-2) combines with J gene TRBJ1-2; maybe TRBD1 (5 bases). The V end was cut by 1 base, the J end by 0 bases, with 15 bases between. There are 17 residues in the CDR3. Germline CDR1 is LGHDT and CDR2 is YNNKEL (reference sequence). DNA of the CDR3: TGTGCCAGCAGCCAAGCGATGGGGGGAGCCTCTAACTATGGCTACACCTTC. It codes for CASSQAMGGASNYGYTF.